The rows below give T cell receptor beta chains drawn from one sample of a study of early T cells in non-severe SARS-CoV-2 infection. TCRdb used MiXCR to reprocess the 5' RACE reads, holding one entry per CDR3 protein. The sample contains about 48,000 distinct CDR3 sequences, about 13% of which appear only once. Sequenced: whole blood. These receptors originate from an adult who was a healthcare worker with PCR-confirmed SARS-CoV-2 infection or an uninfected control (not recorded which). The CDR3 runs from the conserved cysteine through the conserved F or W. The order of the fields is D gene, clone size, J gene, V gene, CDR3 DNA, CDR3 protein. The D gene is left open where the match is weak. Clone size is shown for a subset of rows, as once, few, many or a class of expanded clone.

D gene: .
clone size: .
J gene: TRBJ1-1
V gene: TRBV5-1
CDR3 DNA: TGCGCCAGCAGCTTCCTTCCCGACAGACAGAACACTGAAGCTTTCTTT
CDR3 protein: CASSFLPDRQNTEAFF

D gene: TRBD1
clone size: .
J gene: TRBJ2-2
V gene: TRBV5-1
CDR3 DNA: TGCGCCAGCAGCCTGGGACAGGGGATCACCGGGGAGCTGTTTTTT
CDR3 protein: CASSLGQGITGELFF

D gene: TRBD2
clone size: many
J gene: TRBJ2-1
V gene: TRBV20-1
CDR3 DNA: TGCAGTGCTAGGGATTGGGCGGGGGATAACTACAATGAGCAGTTCTTC
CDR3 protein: CSARDWAGDNYNEQFF

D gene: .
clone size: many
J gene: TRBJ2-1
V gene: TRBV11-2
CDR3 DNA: TGTGCCAGCAGCTTAGGTAGGGAGGGGACAGACACCTACAATGAGCAGTTCTTC
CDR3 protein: CASSLGREGTDTYNEQFF

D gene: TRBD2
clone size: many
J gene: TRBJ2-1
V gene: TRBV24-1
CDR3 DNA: TGTGCCACAAATAGCGGGAGCTCCTACAATGAGCAGTTCTTC
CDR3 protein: CATNSGSSYNEQFF

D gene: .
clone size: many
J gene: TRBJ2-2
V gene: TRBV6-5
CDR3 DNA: TGTGCCAGCAGTCCTGGGAACACCGGGGAGCTGTTTTTT
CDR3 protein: CASSPGNTGELFF

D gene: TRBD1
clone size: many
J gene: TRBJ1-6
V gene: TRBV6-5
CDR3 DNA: TGTGCCAGCAGGCGGACAGGGGATTCGACGGGTAATTCACCCCTCCACTTT
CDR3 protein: CASRRTGDSTGNSPLHF

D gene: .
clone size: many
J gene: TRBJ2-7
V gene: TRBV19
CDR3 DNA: TGTGCCAGTAGTATAGGAGCGATCTCCTACGAGCAGTACTTC
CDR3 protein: CASSIGAISYEQYF

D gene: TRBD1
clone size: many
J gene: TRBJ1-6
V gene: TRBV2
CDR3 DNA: TGTGCCAGCAGGTTGACAGGGGAAAGGACACCCCTCCACTTT
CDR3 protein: CASRLTGERTPLHF

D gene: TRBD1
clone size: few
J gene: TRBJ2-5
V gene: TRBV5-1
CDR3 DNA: TGCGCCAGCAGCTTACAGGGGGAAGAGACCCAGTACTTC
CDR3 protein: CASSLQGEETQYF

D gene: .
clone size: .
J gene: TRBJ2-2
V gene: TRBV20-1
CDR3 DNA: TGCAGTGCTAGACCCCGGCGGGGCCATACCGGGGAGCTGTTTTTT
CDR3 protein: CSARPRRGHTGELFF

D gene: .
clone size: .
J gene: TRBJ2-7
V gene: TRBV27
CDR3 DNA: TGTGCCAGCAGTCCCGGGACGGTCTCCTACGAGCAGTACTTC
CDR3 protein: CASSPGTVSYEQYF

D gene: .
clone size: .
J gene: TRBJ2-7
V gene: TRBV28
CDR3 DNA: TGTGCCAGCAGCCCCTCGGACGAGCAGTACTTC
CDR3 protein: CASSPSDEQYF

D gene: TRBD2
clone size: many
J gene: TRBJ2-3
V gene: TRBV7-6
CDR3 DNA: TGTGCCAGCAGCCTGCTCCCTGCGGGAGGGGTCACAGATACGCAGTATTTT
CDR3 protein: CASSLLPAGGVTDTQYF

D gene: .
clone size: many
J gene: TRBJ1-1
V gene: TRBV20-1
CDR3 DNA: TGCAGTGCTAGAGCCCGGCGGGGACGGCAAGGGACTGAAGCTTTCTTT
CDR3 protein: CSARARRGRQGTEAFF

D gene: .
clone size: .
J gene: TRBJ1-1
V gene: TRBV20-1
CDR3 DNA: TGCAGTGCTATGTCAACGGGAACCACTGAAGCTTTCTTT
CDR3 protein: CSAMSTGTTEAFF

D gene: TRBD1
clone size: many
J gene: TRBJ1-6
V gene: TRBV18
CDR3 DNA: TGTGCCAGCTCACCAGTTCAGGGGGCAAATTCACCCCTCCACTTT
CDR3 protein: CASSPVQGANSPLHF

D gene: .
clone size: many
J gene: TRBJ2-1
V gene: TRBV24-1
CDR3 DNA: TGTGCCACCAGTAAGGATGAGCAGTTCTTC
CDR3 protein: CATSKDEQFF

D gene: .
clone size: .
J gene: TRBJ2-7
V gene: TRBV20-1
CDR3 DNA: TGCAGTGCTAGAGGCCTAACGGACGAGCAGTACTTC
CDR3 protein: CSARGLTDEQYF

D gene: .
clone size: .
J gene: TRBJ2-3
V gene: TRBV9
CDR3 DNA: TGTGCCAGCAGCACACTAGGGACAGATACGCAGTATTTT
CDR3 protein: CASSTLGTDTQYF

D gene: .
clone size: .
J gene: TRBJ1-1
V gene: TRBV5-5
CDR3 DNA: TGTGCCAGCAGCGTTATTACCACTGAAGCTTTCTTT
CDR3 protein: CASSVITTEAFF

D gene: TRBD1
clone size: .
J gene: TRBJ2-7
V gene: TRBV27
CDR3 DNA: TGTGCCTGCAGTTCCACAGGGGCCGGCTCCTACGAGCAGTACTTC
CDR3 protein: CACSSTGAGSYEQYF

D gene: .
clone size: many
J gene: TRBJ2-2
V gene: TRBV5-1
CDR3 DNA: TGCGCCAGCAGCTTGAAGACAGCGAACACCGGGGAGCTGTTTTTT
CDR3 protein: CASSLKTANTGELFF

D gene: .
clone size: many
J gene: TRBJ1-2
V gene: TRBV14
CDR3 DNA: TGTGCCAGCAGCCGCGGGGTAGCCCTTAGGGGCTACACCTTC
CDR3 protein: CASSRGVALRGYTF

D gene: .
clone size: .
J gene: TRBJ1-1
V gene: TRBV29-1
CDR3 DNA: TGCAGCGCCAACCTGAGGGGTGGAGCGAACACTGAAGCTTTCTTT
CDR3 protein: CSANLRGGANTEAFF

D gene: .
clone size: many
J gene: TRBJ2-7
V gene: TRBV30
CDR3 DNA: TGTGCCGGAGGGGCTGGGGGCCCTTACGAGCAGTACTTC
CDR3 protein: CAGGAGGPYEQYF

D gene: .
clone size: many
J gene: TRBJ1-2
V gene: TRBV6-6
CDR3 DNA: TGTGCCAGCAGTCCCAGGACAGAAGGATGGGAACCTAACTATGGCTACACCTTC
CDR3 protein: CASSPRTEGWEPNYGYTF

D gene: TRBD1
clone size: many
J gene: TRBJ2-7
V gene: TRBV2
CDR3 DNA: TGTGCCAGCAACGAGTGGACAGGGGCCTACGAGCAGTACTTC
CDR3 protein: CASNEWTGAYEQYF

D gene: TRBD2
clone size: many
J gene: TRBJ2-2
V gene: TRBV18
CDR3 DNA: TGTGCCAGCTCACCAAGCGGGAGGACCTCCGGGGAGCTGTTTTTT
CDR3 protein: CASSPSGRTSGELFF

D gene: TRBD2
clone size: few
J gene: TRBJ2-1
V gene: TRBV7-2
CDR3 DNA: TGTGCCAGCAGCTTAGGTGTATGGAAAACTAGCGGGGCCTACAATGAGCAGTTCTTC
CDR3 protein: CASSLGVWKTSGAYNEQFF

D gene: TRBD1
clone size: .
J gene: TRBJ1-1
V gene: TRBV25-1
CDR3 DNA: TGTGCCAGCAGTGATTTTAGGACAGGGCAGGCCACTGAAGCTTTCTTT
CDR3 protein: CASSDFRTGQATEAFF

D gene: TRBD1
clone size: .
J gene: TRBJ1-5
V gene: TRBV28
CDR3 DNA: TGTGCCAGCAATTTCCTGGACAGGGGACAGCCCCAGCATTTT
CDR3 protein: CASNFLDRGQPQHF

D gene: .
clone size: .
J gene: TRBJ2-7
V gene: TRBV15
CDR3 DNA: TGTGCCACCAGCAGAGATCGCGCAGGGGCATACGAGCAGTACTTC
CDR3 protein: CATSRDRAGAYEQYF

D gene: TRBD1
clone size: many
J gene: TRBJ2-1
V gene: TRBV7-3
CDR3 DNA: TGTGCCAGCAGCGCAGTGGGACAGGGTTACAATGAGCAGTTCTTC
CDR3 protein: CASSAVGQGYNEQFF

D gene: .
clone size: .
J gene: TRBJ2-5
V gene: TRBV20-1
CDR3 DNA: TGCAGTGCTAGAACCCGAAGATCACTCCAAGAGACCCAGTACTTC
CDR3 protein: CSARTRRSLQETQYF

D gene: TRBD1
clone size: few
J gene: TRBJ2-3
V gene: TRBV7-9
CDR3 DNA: TGTGCCAGCAGCAGCGAGACAGGGCTTACAGATACGCAGTATTTT
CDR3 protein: CASSSETGLTDTQYF

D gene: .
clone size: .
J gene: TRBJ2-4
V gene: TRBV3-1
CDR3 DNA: TGTGCCAGCGGGCTTCTAGCCAAAAACATTCAGTACTTC
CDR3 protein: CASGLLAKNIQYF

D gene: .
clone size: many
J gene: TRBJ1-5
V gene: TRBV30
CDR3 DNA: TGTGCCTGGGGACAGCCAAATCAGCCCCAGCATTTT
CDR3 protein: CAWGQPNQPQHF

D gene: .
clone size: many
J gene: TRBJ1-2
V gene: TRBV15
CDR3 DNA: TGTGCCACCAGCATGGGCGCGACAGTGGACTATGGCTACACCTTC
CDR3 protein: CATSMGATVDYGYTF

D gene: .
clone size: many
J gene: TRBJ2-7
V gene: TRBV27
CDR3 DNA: TGTGCCAGCGCGGGGGGGACAGGGTCCTACGAGCAGTACTTC
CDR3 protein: CASAGGTGSYEQYF

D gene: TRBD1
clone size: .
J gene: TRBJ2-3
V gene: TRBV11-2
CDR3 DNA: TGTGCCAGCAGCTCGACTGGGACAGGATTTAGCACAGATACGCAGTATTTT
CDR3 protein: CASSSTGTGFSTDTQYF

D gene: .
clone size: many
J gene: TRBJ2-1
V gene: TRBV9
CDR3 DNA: TGTGCCAGCAGTCAGTCCGTTTTGAATGAGCAGTTCTTC
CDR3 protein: CASSQSVLNEQFF

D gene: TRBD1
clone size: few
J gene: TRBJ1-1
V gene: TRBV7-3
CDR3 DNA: TGTGCCAGCAGCCATCAGGGGGGCGCTGAAGCTTTCTTT
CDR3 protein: CASSHQGGAEAFF

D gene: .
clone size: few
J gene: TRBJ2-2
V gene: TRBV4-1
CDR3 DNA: TGCGCCAGCAGCCATCAAGGACGATTGAACACCGGGGAGCTGTTTTTT
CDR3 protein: CASSHQGRLNTGELFF